This T cell receptor (beta chain) is from a study of somatic mutations in cytotoxic T cells in rheumatoid arthritis. The CDR3 has 15 residues. In germline, CDR1 is MDHEN, CDR2 SYDVKM. Trimming cost V 5 bases and J 11 bases; bases outside gene matches: 17. TCRdb's table, derived via immunoSEQ multiplex PCR, lists solely in-frame clones and lacks some. The profile shows 8,000 or so clones, 60% to 80% of them singletons. The chain couples TRBV28 to TRBJ2-5, with 7 bases lining up with TRBD2. The source is an adult with rheumatoid arthritis. The sample was CD8+ T cells sorted from blood. DNA for the CDR3: TGTGCCAGCAGTGATTCCGGGACTATCAATAGTGAGCAGTACTTC. Encoded protein: CASSDSGTINSEQYF.